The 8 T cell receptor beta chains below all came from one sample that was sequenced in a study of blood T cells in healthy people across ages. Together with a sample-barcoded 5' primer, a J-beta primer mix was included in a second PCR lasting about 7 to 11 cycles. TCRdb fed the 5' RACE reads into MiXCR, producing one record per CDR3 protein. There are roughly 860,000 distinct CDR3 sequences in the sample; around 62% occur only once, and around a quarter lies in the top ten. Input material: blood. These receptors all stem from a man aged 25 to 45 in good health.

CDR3 sequence (DNA): TGTGCCAGCAGCTCGAAGCGGGAACTGTTTTTT. Its protein is CASSSKRELFF. The rearrangement links TRBV7-9 to TRBJ1-4; D ambiguous. The CDR3 is 11 amino acids. V lost 4 bases and J 12 bases, leaving 9 bases between the germline ends. Germline V gives CDR1 SEHNR, CDR2 FQNEAQ (reference sequence).

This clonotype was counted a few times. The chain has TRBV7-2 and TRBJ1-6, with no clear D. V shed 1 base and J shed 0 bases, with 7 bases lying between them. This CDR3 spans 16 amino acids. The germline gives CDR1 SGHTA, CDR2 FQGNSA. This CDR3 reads CASSLEGISYNSPLHF. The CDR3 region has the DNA TGTGCCAGCAGCTTAGAAGGAATCTCCTATAATTCACCCCTCCACTTT.

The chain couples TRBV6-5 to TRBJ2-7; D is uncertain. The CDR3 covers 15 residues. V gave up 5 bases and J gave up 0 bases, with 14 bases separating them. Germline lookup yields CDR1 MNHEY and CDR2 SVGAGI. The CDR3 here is CASSRGVMSSYEQYF. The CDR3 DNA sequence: TGTGCCAGCAGTAGAGGAGTTATGAGCTCCTACGAGCAGTACTTC.

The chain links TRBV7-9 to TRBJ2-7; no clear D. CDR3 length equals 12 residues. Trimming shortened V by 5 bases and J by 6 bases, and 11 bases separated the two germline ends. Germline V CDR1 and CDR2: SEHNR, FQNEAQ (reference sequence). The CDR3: CASSPLVGEQYF. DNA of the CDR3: TGTGCCAGCAGCCCCCTGGTGGGCGAGCAGTACTTC.

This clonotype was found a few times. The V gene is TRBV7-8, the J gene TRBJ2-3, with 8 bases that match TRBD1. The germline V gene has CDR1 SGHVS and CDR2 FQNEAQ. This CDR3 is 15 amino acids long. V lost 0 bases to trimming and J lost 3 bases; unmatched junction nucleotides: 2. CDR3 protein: CASSLARTGTDTQYF. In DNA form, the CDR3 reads TGTGCCAGCAGCTTAGCAAGGACAGGGACAGATACGCAGTATTTT.

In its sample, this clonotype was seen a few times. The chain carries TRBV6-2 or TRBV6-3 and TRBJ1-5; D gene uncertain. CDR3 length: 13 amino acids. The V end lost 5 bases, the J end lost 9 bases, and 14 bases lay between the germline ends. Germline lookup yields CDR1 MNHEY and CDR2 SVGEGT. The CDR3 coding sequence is TGTGCCAGCAGTCTACCTAGTCAGCGGCCCCAGCATTTT. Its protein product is CASSLPSQRPQHF.

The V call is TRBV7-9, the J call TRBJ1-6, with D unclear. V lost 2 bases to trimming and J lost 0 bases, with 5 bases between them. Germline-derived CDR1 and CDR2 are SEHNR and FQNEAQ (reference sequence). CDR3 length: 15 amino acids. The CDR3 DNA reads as TGTGCCAGCAGCTTAAAAAGCTCCTATAATTCACCCCTCCACTTT. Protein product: CASSLKSSYNSPLHF. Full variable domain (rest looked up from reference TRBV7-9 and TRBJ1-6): DTGVSQNPRHKITKRGQNVTFRCDPISEHNRLYWYRQTLGQGPEFLTYFQNEAQLEKSRLLSDRFSAERPKGSFSTLEIQRTEQGDSAMYLCASSLKSSYNSPLHFGNGTRLTVT.

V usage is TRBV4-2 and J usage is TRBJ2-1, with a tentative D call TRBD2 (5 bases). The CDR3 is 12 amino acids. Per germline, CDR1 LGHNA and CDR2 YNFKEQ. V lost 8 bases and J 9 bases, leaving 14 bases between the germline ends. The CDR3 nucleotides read TGTGCCAGCGCCGGCCGGGGTTCTGAGCAGTTCTTC. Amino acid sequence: CASAGRGSEQFF.